Ten or more counts support the clone carrying this T cell receptor (beta chain). The antigen is undetermined. This CDR3 contains 13 residues. V was clipped by 4 bases and J by 2 bases, with 6 bases between them. Per germline, CDR1 SGHDN and CDR2 FVKESK. Unique molecular identifiers, one per molecule, were present on every TCR cDNA molecule. TCRdb reprocessed the 5' RACE reads via MiXCR and lists one record per CDR3 protein. Of tens of thousands of distinct CDR3 sequences in the sample, 10% to 15% were seen once. This sample is part of a study of spatial heterogeneity in lung cancer. Study-wide results and caveats: Ubiquitous expanded tumor TCRs were observed in blood more at resection than follow-up.

The time point denotes: sample taken at primary tumor resection. Whole RNA was taken from tumor, nontumor lung or frozen PBMC; it was then sequenced unsorted. The sequence was obtained from a male donor with early-stage non-small cell lung cancer. Sequenced material: PBMCs, taken at surgery. This sequence joins TRBV14 and TRBJ1-5; no reliable D call. This chain's CDR3 is CASSLSRNQPQHF. Here the CDR3 DNA reads TGTGCCAGCAGCCTGTCCCGCAATCAGCCCCAGCATTTT.